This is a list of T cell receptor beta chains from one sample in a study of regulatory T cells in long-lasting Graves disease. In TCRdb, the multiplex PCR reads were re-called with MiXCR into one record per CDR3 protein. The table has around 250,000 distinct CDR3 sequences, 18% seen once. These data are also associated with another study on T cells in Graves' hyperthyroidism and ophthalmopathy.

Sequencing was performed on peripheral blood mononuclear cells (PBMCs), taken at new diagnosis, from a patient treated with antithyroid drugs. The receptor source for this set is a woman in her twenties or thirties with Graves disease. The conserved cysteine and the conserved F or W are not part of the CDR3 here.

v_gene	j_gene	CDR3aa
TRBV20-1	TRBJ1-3	SAKPRRGSGNTIY
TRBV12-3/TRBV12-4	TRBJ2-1	ASLQGDRVNEQF
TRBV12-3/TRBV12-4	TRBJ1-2	ASTLTGGARGYT
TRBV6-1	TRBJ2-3	ASSVQGGTDTQY
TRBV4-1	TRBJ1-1	ASSQDRINTEAF
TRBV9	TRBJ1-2	ASSVGDSLAHYGYT
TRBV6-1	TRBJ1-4	ASNPDPESEKLF
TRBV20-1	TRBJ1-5	SASTGTAAKYSNQPQH
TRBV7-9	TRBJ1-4	ASSPYRDRERKLF
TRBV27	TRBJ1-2	AAMAGEGGYT
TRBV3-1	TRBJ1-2	ASSQEGDGYT
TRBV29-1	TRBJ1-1	SVRLQGSTEAF
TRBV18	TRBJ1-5	ASSPRRGEQPQH
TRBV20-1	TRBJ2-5	SADIDRGETQY
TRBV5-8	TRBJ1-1	ASTKGRMNTEAF
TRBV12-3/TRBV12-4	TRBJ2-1	ASGVGGQRF
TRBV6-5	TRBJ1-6	ASSYSIQGAISPLH
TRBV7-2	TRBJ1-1	ASSSLLGGTEAF
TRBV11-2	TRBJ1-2	ALRTWAPGQGSYGYT
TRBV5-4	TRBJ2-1	ASSILPGLAGENEQF
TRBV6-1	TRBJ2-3	ASGEGADTQY
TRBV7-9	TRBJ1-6	ASSSPGAGSSYNSPLH
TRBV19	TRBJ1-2	ASSPSRGYGYT
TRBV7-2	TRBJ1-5	ASSLEAAQPQH
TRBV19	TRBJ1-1	ASSITAVDLRVNTEAF
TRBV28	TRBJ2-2	ASSHTVFGRSLPGELF